One and the same sample provided the 28 T cell receptor beta chains below, sequenced in a study of OX40 agonist ivuxolimab in advanced cancers. Only in-frame clones appear in the TCRdb table, and some are missing; sequencing was by immunoSEQ multiplex PCR. The sample consists of about 66,000 clones, about 88% of them appearing once. The input for sequencing was CD4+ or CD8+ T cells sorted from blood, taken in a trial of the OX40 agonist ivuxolimab. Receptors originate from an adult with an advanced solid tumor such as melanoma, head and neck, liver or kidney cancer.

The chain combines TRBV7-2 with TRBJ1-1, with TRBD1 identical over 8 bases. The CDR3 spans 15 residues. CDR1 SGHTA and CDR2 FQGNSA come from the germline V gene. The trim removed 2 bases at V and 4 bases at J, leaving 6 bases unmatched. The CDR3 DNA reads TGTGCCAGCAGCTTATCCCCTACAGGGGGCACTGAAGCTTTCTTT. It specifies CASSLSPTGGTEAFF.

The chain links TRBV7-2 to TRBJ2-1; D is unclear. The CDR3 runs 14 residues. Trimming cost V 5 bases and J 4 bases, with 12 bases left between them. CDR1 is SGHTA, CDR2 FQGNSA, per germline. The CDR3, as DNA: TGTGCCAGCAGCCTACTCGTCCAATACAATGAGCAGTTCTTC. This encodes CASSLLVQYNEQFF.

CDR3: CASSLGDRVYNEQFF. The DNA of the CDR3 is TGTGCCAGCAGCTTGGGGGACAGGGTCTACAATGAGCAGTTCTTC. This rearrangement joins TRBV11-3 to TRBJ2-1; TRBD1 matches 9 bases. Trimming cost V 3 bases and J 3 bases; bases outside gene matches: 3. CDR1 is SGHNT and CDR2 is YENEEA in the germline V gene. The CDR3 contains 15 residues.

The gene calls are TRBV7-2 and TRBJ2-2, with D possibly being TRBD1 (6 bases). V was trimmed by 0 bases and J by 1 base, leaving 12 bases between them. The CDR3 spans 17 residues. The germline gives CDR1 SGHTA, CDR2 FQGNSA. The CDR3 region is CASSLAPGAGNTGELFF. Here the CDR3 DNA reads TGTGCCAGCAGCTTAGCCCCAGGGGCCGGGAACACCGGGGAGCTGTTTTTT.

V usage is TRBV9 and J usage is TRBJ2-2; TRBD2 might be the D (7 bases). The V and J ends lost 1 base and 2 bases respectively, with 12 bases between them. The CDR3 has 16 amino acids. The germline CDR1 and CDR2 sequences are SGDLS and YYNGEE. CDR3 residues: CASSVNGGPNTGELFF. CDR3 nucleotide sequence: TGTGCCAGCAGCGTAAACGGGGGGCCCAACACCGGGGAGCTGTTTTTT.

This clone was observed a handful of times. The gene calls are TRBV7-2 and TRBJ1-1; D gene unclear. The germline V gene has CDR1 SGHTA and CDR2 FQGNSA. V lost 7 bases, J lost 4 bases, and 13 bases lay in between. The CDR3 consists of 13 residues. The CDR3 is CASTNRQVTEAFF. The CDR3 bases are TGTGCCAGCACCAACCGGCAGGTCACTGAAGCTTTCTTT.

V usage is TRBV5-1 and J usage is TRBJ1-3; weak D call: TRBD1 (6 bases). The CDR3 spans 16 residues. V lost 0 bases to trimming and J lost 3 bases, with 13 bases between them. Germline V gene sequence: CDR1 SGHRS, CDR2 YFSETQ. The CDR3 loop reads CASSLAGGRFGNTIYF. The CDR3 nucleotides read TGCGCCAGCAGCTTGGCCGGGGGGCGATTTGGAAACACCATATATTTT.

This chain joins TRBV5-8 and TRBJ1-5, with D possibly matching TRBD1 (6 bases). CDR1 and CDR2 from the germline V gene are SGHTS and YDEGEE. V was pared by 0 bases and J by 6 bases, with 10 bases between. The CDR3 length is 14 residues. The CDR3 sequence: CASSLERGSQPQHF. The CDR3 DNA reads TGTGCCAGCAGCTTGGAAAGGGGGAGTCAGCCCCAGCATTTT.

V and J are TRBV10-3 and TRBJ2-5; 8 bases are a match to TRBD1. This CDR3 has 15 amino acids. The V gene end was trimmed by 3 bases and the J gene end by 8 bases; junction bases not matched to a gene: 11. CDR1 is ENHRY and CDR2 is SYGVKD in the germline V gene. The CDR3: CAISDSLDREQTQYF. CDR3 DNA sequence: TGTGCCATCAGTGATTCTTTGGACAGGGAGCAAACCCAGTACTTC.

This chain joins TRBV27 and TRBJ2-2; D ambiguous. Germline CDR1 and CDR2: MNHEY and SMNVEV (reference sequence). The V end lost 2 bases, the J end lost 7 bases, and 5 bases lay between the germline ends. The CDR3 is 12 amino acids. The CDR3 nucleotides are TGTGCCAGCAGTTTAGAGGTCGGGGAGCTGTTTTTT. Amino acid sequence: CASSLEVGELFF.

V is TRBV28 and J is TRBJ1-1; 11 bases line up with TRBD1. The CDR3 totals 15 residues. Germline CDR1 and CDR2: MDHEN and SYDVKM. The V and J ends lost 5 bases and 7 bases, in that order; junction bases with no gene match: 9. In DNA form, the CDR3 reads TGTGCCAGCAGTCCCTCCGGGACAGGGGGTTATGAAGCTTTCTTT. It encodes CASSPSGTGGYEAFF.

This sequence joins TRBV4-3 and TRBJ1-4; no definite D call. V was trimmed by 1 base and J by 2 bases, leaving 2 bases between them. The V gene's germline CDR1 is LGHNA and CDR2 YSLEER. The CDR3 contains 13 residues. The CDR3 sequence: CASSQVTNEKLFF. CDR3 bases: TGCGCCAGCAGCCAAGTCACTAATGAAAAACTGTTTTTT.

This chain joins TRBV30 and TRBJ1-2; TRBD1 is a possible D gene (5 bases). The CDR3 loop spans 16 amino acids. Trimming shortened V by 0 bases and J by 2 bases, and 16 bases separated the two germline ends. Germline CDR1 GTSNPN, CDR2 SVGIG (reference sequence). CDR3 residues: CAWSVGGGRLNYGYTF. The CDR3 bases are TGTGCCTGGAGTGTGGGGGGAGGGCGACTAAACTATGGCTACACCTTC.

This clone appeared once. The chain recombines TRBV18 with TRBJ2-7; D remains ambiguous. V lost 3 bases and J lost 1, with 10 bases in between. Per the germline V gene, CDR1 is KGHSH and CDR2 is LQKENI. This CDR3 is 14 amino acids long. The CDR3 sequence is CASSPELLSYEQYF. CDR3 bases: TGTGCCAGCTCACCGGAGCTGCTTTCCTACGAGCAGTACTTC.

The chain couples TRBV29-1 to TRBJ2-4; D is perhaps TRBD1 or TRBD2 (5 bases each). This CDR3 has 13 amino acids. V was shortened by 4 bases and J by 7 bases, with 14 bases between the two germline ends. Germline V gene data show CDR1 as SQVTM and CDR2 as ANQGSEA. CDR3 nucleotide sequence: TGCAGCGTTGTAAGGACTGAGGGGAACATTCAGTACTTC. This sequence encodes CSVVRTEGNIQYF.

About this clone itself: Additional DNA sequences in this sample encode the identical CDR3. The V gene is TRBV5-1, the J gene TRBJ2-2; 7 bases are a match to TRBD1. V dropped 3 bases and J dropped 3; count of bases not matched to a gene: 2. This CDR3 has 14 residues. CDR1 and CDR2 (germline): SGHRS, YFSETQ. The CDR3 region is CASSSQGDTGELFF. CDR3 sequence (DNA): TGCGCCAGCAGCTCGCAGGGGGACACCGGGGAGCTGTTTTTT.

A few counts support this clone. This sequence joins TRBV30 and TRBJ1-6; D remains ambiguous. CDR1 and CDR2 (germline): GTSNPN, SVGIG (reference sequence). Trimming took off 4 bases at V and 9 bases at J, with 13 bases between the two ends. The CDR3 consists of 13 residues. CDR3 DNA sequence: TGTGCCTGGACCAACCATATGGGTTCACCCCTCCACTTT. Translation: CAWTNHMGSPLHF.

The gene calls are TRBV28 and TRBJ1-2; D is perhaps TRBD1 (5 bases). V was shortened by 6 bases and J by 3 bases, with 17 bases between the two germline ends. The CDR3 length is 15 residues. Germline V gene sequence: CDR1 MDHEN, CDR2 SYDVKM. CDR3 bases: TGTGCCAGCAGGCCCCCCCCGGACATAGACTATGGCTACACCTTC. The encoded protein is CASRPPPDIDYGYTF.

The chain combines TRBV6-6 with TRBJ1-1; tentatively, D is TRBD1 (6 bases). Trimming removed 4 bases from V and 3 bases from J, with 12 bases in between. CDR1 is MNHNY and CDR2 is SVGAGI in the germline V gene (reference sequence). There are 14 residues in the CDR3. The CDR3: CASSSWTVHTEAFF. DNA for the CDR3: TGTGCCAGCAGTTCTTGGACAGTCCACACTGAAGCTTTCTTT.

The chain carries TRBV6-4 and TRBJ1-2; 8 nucleotides agree with TRBD1. V trimming: 6 bases; J trimming: 2 bases; junction bases outside the gene matches: 8. Germline CDR1 reads MRHNA; CDR2 reads SNTAGT. The CDR3 consists of 15 residues. The DNA of the CDR3 is TGTGCCAGCAGGGAGGGGACAGGAGGAAACTATGGCTACACCTTC. Translated, it gives CASREGTGGNYGYTF.

By its share, this clone is medium-sized. The chain is built from TRBV21-1 and TRBJ1-5. TRBV21-1 is a pseudogene. This CDR3 has 17 residues. CDR3 protein: CASSNPLGSYSNQPQHF. The CDR3 DNA sequence: TGTGCCAGCAGCAATCCCTTGGGGTCATATAGCAATCAGCCCCAGCATTTT.

There are a few counts of this clone. This chain links TRBV5-6 with TRBJ1-5; the match to TRBD1 covers 9 bases. J lost 3 bases, V lost 0 bases, and 4 bases had no gene match. Germline V CDR1 and CDR2: SGHDT, YYEEEE. This CDR3 comprises 16 residues. CDR3 protein: CASSLVGTGNNQPQHF. CDR3 nucleotide sequence: TGTGCCAGCAGCTTGGTCGGGACAGGGAACAATCAGCCCCAGCATTTT.

This chain links TRBV7-3 with TRBJ2-2; 9 positions agree with TRBD1. This CDR3 has 16 amino acids. Trimming took 3 bases from V and 1 from J; bases not matched to a gene: 3. CDR1 SGHTA and CDR2 FQGTGA come from the germline V gene. CDR3 nucleotides: TGTGCCAGCAGCTTTTTGGGACAGGGGAACACCGGGGAGCTGTTTTTT. Its translation is CASSFLGQGNTGELFF.

CDR3 protein: CASTPRGGTSQGYTF. The CDR3 nucleotides are TGTGCCAGCACGCCCCGGGGAGGGACGAGTCAAGGCTACACCTTC. The chain employs TRBV27 and TRBJ1-2; possibly TRBD1 for D (5 bases). This CDR3 has 15 residues. Germline V gene data show CDR1 as MNHEY and CDR2 as SMNVEV (reference sequence). V was pared by 7 bases and J by 8 bases, with 23 bases between.

The rearrangement links TRBV7-2 to TRBJ2-7, with 10 bases aligning to TRBD2. J lost 4 bases, V lost 6 bases, and 6 bases had no gene match. Germline V gene sequence: CDR1 SGHTA, CDR2 FQGNSA. The CDR3 contains 14 residues. The CDR3 spells CASSKSGGAYEQYF. As DNA, the CDR3 is TGTGCCAGCAGTAAAAGCGGGGGGGCGTACGAGCAGTACTTC.

The V gene is TRBV6-5, the J gene TRBJ1-4, with D unresolved. The CDR3 runs to 15 residues. Germline lookup yields CDR1 MNHEY and CDR2 SVGAGI. V was trimmed by 6 bases and J by 3 bases, leaving 14 bases between them. This CDR3 is CASRPGARANEKLFF. The CDR3 DNA is TGTGCCAGCAGGCCCGGCGCACGGGCTAATGAAAAACTGTTTTTT.

The gene calls are TRBV10-3 and TRBJ2-2; TRBD1 matches 8 bases. This CDR3 is 15 amino acids long. Germline trimming cut 5 bases from V and 7 bases from J; bases unmatched to any gene: 9. Germline CDR1 and CDR2: ENHRY and SYGVKD. The CDR3 DNA reads TGTGCCATCAGTCCAACCGGGACAGGAGGCGGGGAGCTGTTTTTT. It is translated as CAISPTGTGGGELFF.

The V gene is TRBV6-5, the J gene TRBJ1-2; D is unclear. The CDR3 extends over 16 amino acids. Germline loops: CDR1 MNHEY, CDR2 SVGAGI. Between the trimmed V and J ends, which lost 2 bases and 3 bases, there was a span of 16 bases. The CDR3: CASSYPPGIGHYGYTF. CDR3 sequence (DNA): TGTGCCAGCAGTTACCCGCCGGGAATAGGGCACTATGGCTACACCTTC.